Listed here are 31 T cell receptor beta chains from one sample, sequenced in a study of breast tumors, draining lymph nodes, adjacent tissues. Samples came from axillary lymph nodes draining the breast cancer. In TCRdb, the multiplex PCR reads were re-called with MiXCR into one record per CDR3 protein. The sample yields around 250,000 distinct CDR3 sequences, approximately 36% seen once. The sample comprised axillary lymph node tissue. These receptors all come from a female donor with breast cancer. Some clones in this sample may be carry-over from other donors' samples.

This clonotype came up many times. The rearrangement links TRBV12-3 or TRBV12-4 to TRBJ2-1; D might be TRBD1 (5 bases). V lost 5 bases and J lost 6, with 17 bases in between. The CDR3 has 15 residues. The CDR3 reads CASSLTTTGRNEQFF. CDR3 coding DNA: TGTGCCAGCAGTCTTACAACTACAGGTCGCAATGAGCAGTTCTTC.

Concerning this clonotype itself: One end of the junction fails to match germline, which may point to a read error. This chain joins TRBV10-3 and TRBJ2-2; possibly TRBD2 for D (6 bases). The CDR3 has 16 residues. Germline lookup yields CDR1 ENHRY and CDR2 SYGVKD. The CDR3 sequence is CASSLTRGGNTGELFF. CDR3 nucleotides: TGTGCCAGCAGTTTAACCCGGGGAGGGAACACCGGGGAGCTGTTTTTT.

This clonotype was detected many times. This sequence joins TRBV7-9 and TRBJ1-4, with D tentatively TRBD1 (5 bases). CDR3 length: 16 amino acids. V lost 6 bases and J 6 bases, leaving 20 bases between the germline ends. Per germline, CDR1 SEHNR and CDR2 FQNEAQ (reference sequence). The CDR3 DNA is TGTGCCAGCAGACCAGTGTTCGGGGGATTAGATGAAAAACTGTTTTTT. It specifies CASRPVFGGLDEKLFF.

A word on this clonotype: A much larger clone sits a single nucleotide away, making a read error possible. The chain links TRBV11-2 to TRBJ2-7; D is undetermined. The CDR3 consists of 13 residues. CDR1 is SGHAT, CDR2 FQNNGV, per germline. Trimming removed 0 bases at V and 9 bases at J, with 12 bases between. The CDR3 sequence is CASSLDRRPGQYF. The DNA of the CDR3 is TGTGCCAGCAGCTTAGATCGGCGCCCCGGGCAGTACTTC.

This clonotype was detected ten times or more. The chain carries TRBV10-3 and TRBJ2-1, with D possibly matching TRBD2 (5 bases). This CDR3 is 13 amino acids long. V lost 3 bases to trimming and J lost 6 bases, with 9 bases between them. CDR1 and CDR2 from the germline V gene are ENHRY and SYGVKD. The CDR3 coding sequence is TGTGCCATCAGTGAACTAGAACTCAATGAGCAGTTCTTC. Protein sequence: CAISELELNEQFF.

Regarding this clonotype: A much larger clone is a single base away; this may be a read error. The V gene is TRBV7-2, the J gene TRBJ2-3; tentative D call: TRBD1 (6 bases). Germline CDR1 is SGHTA and CDR2 is FQGNSA. CDR3 length equals 16 residues. The V and J ends lost 8 bases and 3 bases respectively, with 21 bases between them. CDR3 bases: TGTGCCAGCGCCCAGGGGACGGGGTTTGGGACAGATACGCAGTATTTT. This encodes CASAQGTGFGTDTQYF.

This clonotype has ten or more counts. One end of the junction is discordant with germline, which a read error may explain. The chain is built from TRBV20-1 and TRBJ1-2, with 10 positions matching TRBD1. The germline CDR1 and CDR2 sequences are DFQATT and SNEGSKA (reference sequence). The CDR3 totals 12 residues. The CDR3 sequence is CSAGDRGRGSTF. The CDR3 coding sequence is TGCAGTGCTGGCGACAGGGGGCGAGGCTCCACCTTC.

V gene TRBV12-3 or TRBV12-4 combines with J gene TRBJ2-6, with D possibly TRBD2 on 5 matching bases. V was cut by 1 base and J by 0 bases, with 10 bases left in between. The CDR3 loop spans 17 amino acids. The CDR3 loop is CASSLDVGSSGANVLTF. Written as DNA, the CDR3 is TGTGCCAGCAGTTTAGATGTTGGGAGCTCTGGGGCCAACGTCCTGACTTTC.

The sample holds many counts of this clonotype. In nucleotides, the CDR3 is TGTGCCAGCAGCCACTCGGGAAAGGGGAATGAGCAGTTCTTC. Protein product: CASSHSGKGNEQFF. The gene calls are TRBV7-2 and TRBJ2-1, with D perhaps given as TRBD1 or TRBD2 (5 bases each). This CDR3 comprises 14 residues. Germline V lookup: CDR1 SGHTA, CDR2 FQGNSA. Trimming removed 5 bases at V and 7 bases at J, with 15 bases between.

This clonotype was seen a handful of times. A read error may explain this, as a much larger clone is one base away. The chain has TRBV9 and TRBJ2-1; D remains ambiguous. Per germline, CDR1 SGDLS and CDR2 YYNGEE. CDR3 length: 15 residues. The CDR3 DNA is TGTGCCAGCAGTCGGACCCTTGGTTCCTACAATGAGCCGTTCTTC. It translates to CASSRTLGSYNEPFF.

This clonotype came up many times. The chain links TRBV2 to TRBJ2-2; D might be TRBD2 (7 bases). Looked up from germline, CDR1 is SNHLY and CDR2 is FYNNEI. V lost 6 bases and J lost 4, with 24 bases in between. The CDR3 spans 18 residues. In DNA, the CDR3 is TGTGCCAGCAGGCCACGGGGGGACAATCCACCAGTCACCGGGGAGCTGTTTTTT. Translation: CASRPRGDNPPVTGELFF. The full variable domain, rest sourced from reference TRBV2 and TRBJ2-2, is EPEVTQTPSHQVTQMGQEVILRCVPISNHLYFYWYRQILGQKVEFLVSFYNNEISEKSEIFDDQFSVERPDGSNFTLKIRSTKLEDSAMYFCASRPRGDNPPVTGELFFGEGSRLTVL.

This clonotype came up once. This chain links TRBV9 with TRBJ1-2; weak D call: TRBD1 (5 bases). The CDR3 is 13 amino acids. With 4 bases removed from V and 8 bases from J, the gap between germline ends came to 15 bases. Germline V CDR1 and CDR2: SGDLS, YYNGEE. The CDR3 sequence: CASSQEGYSGYTF. The CDR3 DNA reads TGTGCCAGCAGCCAAGAGGGGTATTCAGGCTACACCTTC.

This sequence joins TRBV2 and TRBJ2-1; 7 nucleotides align to TRBD1. This CDR3 is built from 14 residues. Germline lookup yields CDR1 SNHLY and CDR2 FYNNEI. V lost 1 base to trimming and J lost 7 bases; unmatched junction nucleotides: 4. The CDR3 reads CASSEEGAANEQFF. The CDR3 DNA reads as TGTGCCAGCAGTGAAGAGGGGGCGGCTAATGAGCAGTTCTTC.

A note on this clonotype: This may arise from a read error, as a much more abundant clone is one base away. This chain uses TRBV6-1 with TRBJ1-2; D gene unclear. The CDR3 is made up of 14 amino acids. The germline V gene has CDR1 MNHNS and CDR2 SASEGT. DNA of the CDR3: TGTGCCAGCAGCCCCAGCGGACGGAACTATGGCTACGCCTTC. Translation: CASSPSGRNYGYAF.

This clonotype was seen at least ten times. The rearrangement links TRBV4-2 to TRBJ2-3; maybe TRBD2 (7 bases). V lost 0 bases, J lost 4 bases, and 11 bases lay in between. The CDR3 covers 15 residues. Germline V gives CDR1 LGHNA, CDR2 YNFKEQ. The CDR3 here is CASSQDTGGADTQYF. Written as DNA, the CDR3 is TGTGCCAGCAGCCAAGACACGGGGGGCGCAGATACGCAGTATTTT.

The chain combines TRBV7-9 with TRBJ1-1; TRBD1 agrees at 11 bases. CDR3 size: 14 residues. V shed 4 bases, J shed 5 bases, and the junction held 3 bases outside the gene matches. Per germline, CDR1 SEHNR and CDR2 FQNEAQ (reference sequence). The CDR3 sequence: CASSSRDRGTEAFF. The CDR3 nucleotides read TGTGCCAGCAGCTCCCGGGACAGGGGGACTGAAGCTTTCTTT.

This clonotype was observed at least ten times. This CDR3 is CASSQERGIPLNQPQHF. In DNA, the CDR3 is TGCGCCAGCAGCCAAGAACGGGGAATCCCCCTCAATCAGCCCCAGCATTTT. This rearrangement joins TRBV4-1 to TRBJ1-5; D call uncertain. Germline V gene sequence: CDR1 MGHRA, CDR2 YSYEKL. The CDR3 runs 17 residues. Trimming pared 0 bases from V and 3 bases from J, leaving 15 bases between.

This clonotype was observed at least ten times. This chain connects TRBV20-1 to TRBJ1-2; D may be TRBD1 (6 bases). Looked up from germline, CDR1 is DFQATT and CDR2 is SNEGSKA (reference sequence). Trimming pared 3 bases from V and 3 bases from J, leaving 14 bases between. This CDR3 is built from 14 residues. The CDR3 DNA is TGCAGTGCTAGTCTCGAGGGGGAGTACTATGGCTACACCTTC. Translation: CSASLEGEYYGYTF.

At least ten counts were recorded for this clonotype. The chain's CDR3 is CASSIGGTGSQPQHF. Written as DNA, the CDR3 is TGTGCCAGTAGTATAGGTGGGACAGGGAGTCAGCCCCAGCATTTT. J is TRBJ1-5 and V is TRBV19; 9 bases are shared with TRBD1. Unmatched junction bases numbered 4, after V lost 1 base and J lost 6 bases. Germline loops: CDR1 LNHDA, CDR2 SQIVND (reference sequence). The CDR3 sequence is 15 residues long.

This chain links TRBV20-1 with TRBJ1-5; 9 bases agree with TRBD2. TRBJ2-3 explains the end of the DNA better; the J call may be wrong. Germline CDR1 DFQATT, CDR2 SNEGSKA (reference sequence). CDR3 length: 14 amino acids. The DNA of the CDR3 is TGCAGTGCTAGAGACGGAGCGGGGGGACATACGCAGTATTTT. It is translated as CSARDGAGGHTQYF.

This clonotype was counted many times. The chain combines TRBV29-1 with TRBJ2-3; D tentatively fits TRBD1 or TRBD2 (5 bases each). The CDR3 totals 15 residues. Germline V gene lookup returns CDR1 SQVTM and CDR2 ANQGSEA. Trimming pared 8 bases from V and 2 bases from J, leaving 20 bases between. For the CDR3, the DNA is TGCAGCACGCGAGGGGCTCAAAAGTACACAGATACGCAGTATTTT. Its translation: CSTRGAQKYTDTQYF.

Note on this clonotype: The CDR3 carries no conserved terminal phenylalanine or tryptophan, so it likely arises from a read error. The DNA is omitted, as the CDR3 cannot be located on it reliably, and the CDR3 follows TCRdb's listing. This chain connects TRBV2 to TRBJ1-4. CDR1 and CDR2 from the germline V gene are SNHLY and FYNNEI. The CDR3 comprises 9 residues, both ends counted. CDR3 region: CASSEGEIV.

The chain combines TRBV6-6 with TRBJ2-6; D is ambiguous. CDR3 length equals 14 residues. V was pared by 7 bases and J by 4 bases, with 11 bases between. Germline-derived CDR1 and CDR2 are MNHNY and SVGAGI (reference sequence). CDR3 DNA: TGTGCCAGCACTAACATAGCCGGGGCCAACGTCCTGACTTTC. This translates into CASTNIAGANVLTF.

The chain is built from TRBV7-2 and TRBJ1-5; 9 bases are shared with TRBD1. V dropped 7 bases and J dropped 4; count of bases not matched to a gene: 11. The CDR3 loop spans 16 amino acids. In germline, CDR1 is SGHTA, CDR2 FQGNSA. Here the CDR3 reads CASTLGMGQGNQPQHF. In DNA, the CDR3 is TGTGCCAGCACCCTGGGGATGGGACAGGGTAATCAGCCCCAGCATTTT.

This clonotype has more than one count but fewer than ten. The chain links TRBV7-9 to TRBJ1-2, with 9 bases aligning to TRBD1. After removal of 5 bases from V and 2 bases from J, the junction contained 9 bases not matched to a gene. The CDR3 spans 16 residues. Germline lookup yields CDR1 SEHNR and CDR2 FQNEAQ (reference sequence). For the CDR3, the DNA is TGTGCCAGCAGCCCTTCCGGGACAGGGACGAACTATGGCTACACCTTC. Translation gives CASSPSGTGTNYGYTF.

This clonotype was seen more than once but under ten times. The gene calls are TRBV7-3 and TRBJ2-4; tentative D call: TRBD2 (7 bases). Germline V gene sequence: CDR1 SGHTA, CDR2 FQGTGA. The V end lost 4 bases, the J end lost 8 bases, and 15 bases lay between the germline ends. This CDR3 region has 14 residues. The CDR3 protein is CASSSGGRQDIQYF. DNA for the CDR3: TGTGCCAGCAGCTCGGGAGGCCGACAGGACATTCAGTACTTC.

This clonotype was detected many times. V usage is TRBV2 and J usage is TRBJ2-3; 11 bases map to TRBD2. The trim removed 3 bases at V and 4 bases at J, leaving 3 bases unmatched. Germline values: CDR1 SNHLY, CDR2 FYNNEI. The CDR3 is made up of 15 amino acids. This CDR3 is CASSETSGAPDTQYF. The CDR3 region has the DNA TGTGCCAGCAGTGAGACTAGCGGGGCCCCAGATACGCAGTATTTT.

This clonotype occurred many times. The chain carries TRBV5-8 and TRBJ2-6, with a weak D call TRBD1 (5 bases). The V gene lost 1 base and the J gene lost 4 bases, with 9 bases spanning the gap. Germline CDR1 reads SGHTS; CDR2 reads YDEGEE. The CDR3 sequence is 15 residues long. Here the CDR3 DNA reads TGTGCCAGCAGCTTGCCAGGGCTCGGGGCCAACGTCCTGACTTTC. Translation gives CASSLPGLGANVLTF.

In this sample, this clonotype turned up once. Germline and junction disagree at one end, which may indicate a read error. The rearrangement uses TRBV7-7 and TRBJ2-7, with 8 bases identical to TRBD2. Looked up from germline, CDR1 is SSHAT and CDR2 is FNYEAQ (reference sequence). The CDR3 is made up of 14 amino acids. CDR3 protein: CASSETSGSYEQYF. The CDR3 region has the DNA TGTGCTAGCAGTGAAACTAGCGGTTCCTACGAGCAGTACTTC.

This clonotype was detected only once. The gene calls are TRBV2 and TRBJ2-1; TRBD2 agrees at 9 bases. The CDR3 is made up of 12 amino acids. The V gene's germline CDR1 is SNHLY and CDR2 FYNNEI. V dropped 7 bases and J dropped 9; count of bases not matched to a gene: 4. In nucleotides, the CDR3 is TGTGCCAGCATGACTAGCGGCGTTGAGCAGTTCTTC. Amino acid sequence: CASMTSGVEQFF.

This clonotype was seen ten or more times. The rearrangement uses TRBV7-9 and TRBJ2-7; D ambiguous. Trimming removed 1 base from V and 4 bases from J, with 5 bases in between. Germline CDR1 and CDR2: SEHNR and FQNEAQ (reference sequence). The length of the CDR3 is 12 residues. For the CDR3, the DNA is TGTGCCAGCAGCTTAGGAGTATACGAGCAGTACTTC. This gives the protein CASSLGVYEQYF. Using reference TRBV7-9 and TRBJ2-7 for the parts outside the CDR3, the full variable domain is DTGVSQNPRHKITKRGQNVTFRCDPISEHNRLYWYRQTLGQGPEFLTYFQNEAQLEKSRLLSDRFSAERPKGSFSTLEIQRTEQGDSAMYLCASSLGVYEQYFGPGTRLTVT.